The 17 T cell receptor beta chains below were found in one sample sequenced in a study of beta chain features in type 1 diabetes. Study findings and constraints: Moderate but significant shortening of TCRB CDR3s was recorded in all four CD4+ subsets from Type 1 diabetes patients.

No antigen has been identified for these receptors. Expressed TCRB transcripts were sequenced because the entire RNA isolate underwent reverse transcription. Generated by immunoSEQ multiplex PCR, the TCRdb table keeps only in-frame clones and is missing some. The sample shows approximately 60,000 clones, 52% of them seen only once. The source material was Tregs from blood. The receptors originated from a woman aged 40 to 50 with type 1 diabetes.

This chain links TRBV7-2 with TRBJ1-1, with 12 bases lining up with TRBD1. Germline CDR1 is SGHTA and CDR2 is FQGNSA. CDR3 length equals 16 residues. V gave up 3 bases and J gave up 4 bases; unmatched junction bases: 6. The DNA for the CDR3 is TGTGCCAGCAGCTTTGGGACAGGGGGCTTTGGCACTGAAGCTTTCTTT. Translated: CASSFGTGGFGTEAFF.

This clone has more than one count but fewer than ten. V usage is TRBV28 and J usage is TRBJ2-1; 9 bases match TRBD2. Germline trimming cut 7 bases from V and 7 bases from J; bases unmatched to any gene: 11. The CDR3 is made up of 15 amino acids. Germline CDR1 MDHEN, CDR2 SYDVKM. The CDR3 sequence: CASTPGGRGWNEQFF. CDR3 DNA: TGTGCCAGCACCCCCGGCGGGAGGGGTTGGAATGAGCAGTTCTTC.

As regards this clone: At the DNA level, this CDR3 is encoded by other sequences in the same sample as well. The DNA for the CDR3 is TGTGCCAGCTCACCGGGGGCCACAGATACGCAGTATTTT. As protein: CASSPGATDTQYF. This chain joins TRBV18 and TRBJ2-3, with a weak D call TRBD1 (6 bases). Trimming stripped 3 bases from V and 2 bases from J, with 6 bases between. The CDR3 runs 13 residues. The V gene's germline CDR1 is KGHSH and CDR2 LQKENI.

The V and J genes are TRBV9 and TRBJ2-1; tentative D call: TRBD2 (6 bases). V gave up 0 bases and J gave up 3 bases, with 10 bases separating them. This CDR3 region has 15 residues. Germline V gene lookup returns CDR1 SGDLS and CDR2 YYNGEE. CDR3 sequence: CASSVEVADYNEQFF. As DNA, the CDR3 is TGTGCCAGCAGCGTAGAGGTAGCGGACTACAATGAGCAGTTCTTC.

The chain joins TRBV6-1 to TRBJ1-4; D not certain. The germline V gene has CDR1 MNHNS and CDR2 SASEGT. Deletions cut 2 bases from V and 5 bases from J, with 9 bases between. This CDR3 spans 14 amino acids. CDR3 loop: CASSEYRQNEKLFF. The CDR3 DNA follows: TGTGCCAGCAGTGAATATCGACAAAATGAAAAACTGTTTTTT.

The chain employs TRBV7-2 and TRBJ1-5; TRBD1 matches at 7 bases. The CDR3 length is 16 residues. Germline CDR1 SGHTA, CDR2 FQGNSA. J lost 4 bases, V lost 4 bases, and 10 bases had no gene match. The CDR3 region has the DNA TGTGCCAGCAGCTCACTAAACAGGGGTCGGAATCAGCCCCAGCATTTT. Translated: CASSSLNRGRNQPQHF.

This rearrangement joins TRBV4-2 to TRBJ2-2; 8 positions agree with TRBD1. The CDR3 spans 17 residues. V dropped 3 bases and J dropped 2; count of bases not matched to a gene: 8. CDR1 and CDR2 from the germline V gene are LGHNA and YNFKEQ. The CDR3 DNA reads as TGTGCCAGCAGCCAGCTCCGGGACAGGACAAACACCGGGGAGCTGTTTTTT. Protein product: CASSQLRDRTNTGELFF.

This rearrangement joins TRBV6-5 to TRBJ2-7, with TRBD2 matching 9 bases. V gave up 0 bases and J gave up 6 bases; unmatched junction bases: 9. In germline, CDR1 is MNHEY, CDR2 SVGAGI. The CDR3 extends over 16 amino acids. CDR3 loop: CASSYSGTGTSSEQYF. The CDR3 nucleotides read TGTGCCAGCAGTTACTCGGGAACCGGGACTAGCAGCGAGCAGTACTTC.

There are a few counts of this clone. The V gene is TRBV9, the J gene TRBJ2-5, with 7 nucleotides matching TRBD1. Trimming took 4 bases from V and 0 from J; bases not matched to a gene: 3. Germline V CDR1 and CDR2: SGDLS, YYNGEE. The CDR3 contains 14 residues. The CDR3 DNA is TGTGCCAGCAGCCTTGGGACAGACCAAGAGACCCAGTACTTC. Translated, it gives CASSLGTDQETQYF.

This clone occurred a few times. The rearrangement links TRBV7-9 to TRBJ2-1; TRBD2 might be the D (5 bases). The CDR3 has 15 amino acids. Germline CDR1 reads SEHNR; CDR2 reads FQNEAQ (reference sequence). Between the trimmed V and J ends, which lost 5 bases and 5 bases, there was a span of 16 bases. Here the CDR3 DNA reads TGTGCCAGCAGCGCACCGGCTCGGGGTAACAATGAGCAGTTCTTC. Protein sequence: CASSAPARGNNEQFF.

The chain couples TRBV9 to TRBJ2-1; D perhaps matches TRBD2 (7 bases). CDR1 is SGDLS, CDR2 YYNGEE, per germline. The CDR3 loop spans 12 amino acids. Trimming removed 2 bases at V and 12 bases at J, with 12 bases between. This CDR3 is CASSVGGLGQFF. In nucleotides, the CDR3 is TGTGCCAGCAGCGTGGGGGGGCTTGGGCAGTTCTTC. The whole variable domain, filled in from reference TRBV9 and TRBJ2-1, reads DSGVTQTPKHLITATGQRVTLRCSPRSGDLSVYWYQQSLDQGLQFLIQYYNGEERAKGNILERFSAQQFPDLHSELNLSSLELGDSALYFCASSVGGLGQFFGPGTRLTVL.

This clone was found once. The genes are TRBV6-1 and TRBJ2-7; 7 bases map to TRBD1. V gave up 2 bases and J gave up 2 bases; unmatched junction bases: 6. This CDR3 is 15 amino acids long. Per germline, CDR1 MNHNS and CDR2 SASEGT. CDR3 DNA sequence: TGTGCCAGCAGTGAAAGGACAGGAGCGACCTACGAGCAGTACTTC. This translates into CASSERTGATYEQYF.

Here the CDR3 reads CASSALSGANVLTF. The CDR3 DNA follows: TGTGCCAGCAGTGCCCTCTCTGGGGCCAACGTCCTGACTTTC. This chain uses TRBV2 with TRBJ2-6; D is undetermined. CDR1 SNHLY and CDR2 FYNNEI come from the germline V gene. V was clipped by 4 bases and J by 0 bases, with 4 bases between them. CDR3 length: 14 residues. Using reference TRBV2 and TRBJ2-6 for the parts outside the CDR3, the full variable domain is EPEVTQTPSHQVTQMGQEVILRCVPISNHLYFYWYRQILGQKVEFLVSFYNNEISEKSEIFDDQFSVERPDGSNFTLKIRSTKLEDSAMYFCASSALSGANVLTFGAGSRLTVL.

The sample holds one count of this clone. The chain employs TRBV5-6 and TRBJ2-7, with D perhaps matching TRBD2 (6 bases). The CDR3 is 14 amino acids. Trimming cost V 2 bases and J 7 bases, with 16 bases left between them. Germline CDR1 reads SGHDT; CDR2 reads YYEEEE. The CDR3 protein is CASSLWDSPREQYF. The CDR3 DNA reads as TGTGCCAGCAGCTTATGGGACTCCCCACGGGAGCAGTACTTC.

The chain combines TRBV6-5 with TRBJ2-3, with 8 bases matching TRBD1. CDR3 size: 12 residues. Germline-derived CDR1 and CDR2 are MNHEY and SVGAGI. V was clipped by 6 bases and J by 6 bases; unmatched bases: 2. CDR3 nucleotide sequence: TGTGCCAGCAGGGACAGGGTGGATACGCAGTATTTT. Residues: CASRDRVDTQYF.

The rearrangement joins TRBV15 to TRBJ2-7, with D possibly matching TRBD1 (5 bases). The CDR3 has 18 residues. CDR1 LNHNV and CDR2 YYDKDF come from the germline V gene (reference sequence). Trimming removed 0 bases at V and 0 bases at J, with 18 bases between. CDR3 DNA: TGTGCCACCAGCAGAGAAGTCATGGCACAGGTTAGCTCCTACGAGCAGTACTTC. As protein: CATSREVMAQVSSYEQYF.

This chain joins TRBV7-2 and TRBJ2-2, with D hard to call. Germline V gene sequence: CDR1 SGHTA, CDR2 FQGNSA. The CDR3 spans 12 residues. The V end lost 5 bases, the J end lost 7 bases, and 8 bases lay between the germline ends. The CDR3 nucleotides read TGTGCCAGCAGCGAGAACGGCGGGGAGCTGTTTTTT. Translating it yields CASSENGGELFF. Drawing the rest from reference TRBV7-2 and TRBJ2-2, the complete variable domain is GAGVSQSPSNKVTEKGKDVELRCDPISGHTALYWYRQSLGQGLEFLIYFQGNSAPDKSGLPSDRFSAERTGGSVSTLTIQRTQQEDSAVYLCASSENGGELFFGEGSRLTVL.